These T cell receptor beta chains were read from a single sample in a study of cytomegalovirus exposure and HLA in healthy donors. Profiled with immunoSEQ multiplex PCR; TCRdb holds only in-frame clones, not every one. Altogether about 160,000 clones are present, 75% being singletons, with the ten largest covering about 3%. The sample consisted of PBMCs. Receptors originate from a woman aged 50 to 60 in good health and CMV-seropositive. Each CDR3 is given with its conserved first and last residue. The order of the fields is clone size, J gene, CDR3 length, D gene, V gene, CDR3 protein, CDR3 DNA. The D gene is left open where the match is weak. Some rows mark clone size as missing; the rest say once, few, many or name a class of expanded clone.

clone size: few
J gene: TRBJ1-1
CDR3 length: 13
D gene: -
V gene: TRBV2
CDR3 protein: CASSTRGNTEAFF
CDR3 DNA: TGTGCCAGCTCAACAAGGGGGAACACTGAAGCTTTCTTT

clone size: -
J gene: TRBJ2-7
CDR3 length: 11
D gene: -
V gene: TRBV21-1
CDR3 protein: CASSTYYEQYF
CDR3 DNA: TGTGCCAGCAGCACCTACTACGAGCAGTACTTC

clone size: -
J gene: TRBJ2-7
CDR3 length: 12
D gene: TRBD1
V gene: TRBV18
CDR3 protein: CASSPDRWEQYF
CDR3 DNA: TGTGCCAGCTCGCCGGACAGGTGGGAGCAGTACTTC

clone size: -
J gene: TRBJ2-2
CDR3 length: 14
D gene: -
V gene: TRBV6-1
CDR3 protein: CASNTQGPNGELFF
CDR3 DNA: TGTGCCAGCAACACGCAGGGGCCAAACGGGGAGCTGTTTTTT

clone size: -
J gene: TRBJ1-1
CDR3 length: 15
D gene: -
V gene: TRBV11-2
CDR3 protein: CASSGGVTANTEAFF
CDR3 DNA: TGTGCCAGCAGCGGCGGGGTCACAGCGAACACTGAAGCTTTCTTT

clone size: -
J gene: TRBJ2-6
CDR3 length: 16
D gene: -
V gene: TRBV7-8
CDR3 protein: CASTAQDRSGANVLTF
CDR3 DNA: TGTGCCAGCACGGCCCAGGATCGCTCTGGGGCCAACGTCCTGACTTTC

clone size: -
J gene: TRBJ2-7
CDR3 length: 14
D gene: -
V gene: TRBV18
CDR3 protein: CASSPGQRSYEQYF
CDR3 DNA: TGTGCCAGCTCACCAGGCCAGCGGAGCTACGAGCAGTACTTC

clone size: -
J gene: TRBJ1-3
CDR3 length: 15
D gene: -
V gene: TRBV5-1
CDR3 protein: CASSTQGQSGNTIYF
CDR3 DNA: TGCGCCAGCAGCACACAGGGACAATCTGGAAACACCATATATTTT

clone size: -
J gene: TRBJ1-1
CDR3 length: 13
D gene: -
V gene: TRBV10-3
CDR3 protein: CAISEAGDTEAFF
CDR3 DNA: TGTGCCATCAGTGAGGCAGGGGACACTGAAGCTTTCTTT

clone size: -
J gene: TRBJ1-5
CDR3 length: 15
D gene: TRBD1
V gene: TRBV27
CDR3 protein: CASSPTGITRQPQHF
CDR3 DNA: TGTGCCAGCAGTCCGACAGGGATCACTCGTCAGCCCCAGCATTTT

clone size: -
J gene: TRBJ2-3
CDR3 length: 16
D gene: -
V gene: TRBV11-2
CDR3 protein: CASSPSATTSTDTQYF
CDR3 DNA: TGTGCCAGCAGCCCATCCGCGACAACTAGCACAGATACGCAGTATTTT

clone size: -
J gene: TRBJ2-1
CDR3 length: 16
D gene: TRBD1
V gene: TRBV7-3
CDR3 protein: CASSQRRDSLQSEQFF
CDR3 DNA: TGTGCCAGCAGCCAACGCCGGGACAGCCTACAATCGGAGCAGTTCTTC

clone size: -
J gene: TRBJ2-7
CDR3 length: 12
D gene: -
V gene: TRBV19
CDR3 protein: CASSTNSGEQYF
CDR3 DNA: TGTGCCAGTAGTACCAACAGTGGCGAGCAGTACTTC

clone size: -
J gene: TRBJ2-7
CDR3 length: 18
D gene: TRBD2
V gene: TRBV5-4
CDR3 protein: CASSLTSGGPSPYGEQYF
CDR3 DNA: TGTGCCAGCAGCTTGACTAGCGGGGGGCCTTCCCCTTACGGAGAGCAGTACTTC

clone size: -
J gene: TRBJ2-5
CDR3 length: 15
D gene: -
V gene: TRBV6-1
CDR3 protein: CASSEPRGIQETQYF
CDR3 DNA: TGTGCCAGCAGTGAACCAAGGGGGATCCAAGAGACCCAGTACTTC

clone size: -
J gene: TRBJ1-6
CDR3 length: 15
D gene: -
V gene: TRBV27
CDR3 protein: CASSLGSSYNSPLHF
CDR3 DNA: TGTGCCAGCAGCCTAGGGAGCTCCTATAATTCACCCCTCCACTTT

clone size: -
J gene: TRBJ1-1
CDR3 length: 13
D gene: -
V gene: TRBV7-9
CDR3 protein: CASSRYQGGEAFF
CDR3 DNA: TGTGCCAGCAGCCGGTACCAGGGAGGTGAAGCTTTCTTT

clone size: -
J gene: TRBJ2-3
CDR3 length: 14
D gene: TRBD1
V gene: TRBV5-6
CDR3 protein: CASSGDSYTDTQYF
CDR3 DNA: TGTGCCAGCAGTGGGGACAGCTACACAGATACGCAGTATTTT

clone size: -
J gene: TRBJ1-1
CDR3 length: 15
D gene: -
V gene: TRBV12-5
CDR3 protein: CASGLVLGQTAEAFF
CDR3 DNA: TGTGCTAGTGGTTTGGTACTGGGGCAAACGGCTGAAGCTTTCTTT

clone size: -
J gene: TRBJ1-5
CDR3 length: 13
D gene: TRBD1
V gene: TRBV27
CDR3 protein: CASSFRGHQPQHF
CDR3 DNA: TGTGCCAGCAGTTTCAGGGGGCATCAGCCCCAGCATTTT

clone size: -
J gene: TRBJ1-1
CDR3 length: 15
D gene: -
V gene: TRBV4-1
CDR3 protein: CASSHQDRLNTEAFF
CDR3 DNA: TGCGCCAGCAGCCACCAAGACAGGCTGAACACTGAAGCTTTCTTT

clone size: -
J gene: TRBJ1-1
CDR3 length: 14
D gene: -
V gene: TRBV2
CDR3 protein: CASRMMGGDTEAFF
CDR3 DNA: TGTGCCAGCAGAATGATGGGGGGGGACACTGAAGCTTTCTTT

clone size: -
J gene: TRBJ1-1
CDR3 length: 16
D gene: TRBD1
V gene: TRBV19
CDR3 protein: CASRRPSGQGATEAFF
CDR3 DNA: TGTGCCAGTAGGAGGCCCTCGGGACAGGGGGCTACTGAAGCTTTCTTT

clone size: -
J gene: TRBJ2-7
CDR3 length: 15
D gene: -
V gene: TRBV7-8
CDR3 protein: CASSPPAGVGYEQYF
CDR3 DNA: TGTGCCAGCAGCCCCCCGGCAGGGGTCGGCTACGAGCAGTACTTC

clone size: -
J gene: TRBJ1-1
CDR3 length: 13
D gene: -
V gene: TRBV5-1
CDR3 protein: CASSPGGYTEAFF
CDR3 DNA: TGCGCCAGCAGCCCCGGGGGGTACACTGAAGCTTTCTTT

clone size: few
J gene: TRBJ1-1
CDR3 length: 12
D gene: -
V gene: TRBV9
CDR3 protein: CASSPQTPEAFF
CDR3 DNA: TGTGCCAGCAGCCCACAGACACCTGAAGCTTTCTTT

clone size: -
J gene: TRBJ2-5
CDR3 length: 15
D gene: -
V gene: TRBV27
CDR3 protein: CASSFAERIQETQYF
CDR3 DNA: TGTGCCAGCAGTTTCGCGGAACGGATACAAGAGACCCAGTACTTC

clone size: -
J gene: TRBJ2-7
CDR3 length: 14
D gene: TRBD1
V gene: TRBV18
CDR3 protein: CASSPGQDRYEQYF
CDR3 DNA: TGTGCCAGCTCACCGGGACAGGACCGTTACGAGCAGTACTTC

clone size: -
J gene: TRBJ2-3
CDR3 length: 15
D gene: -
V gene: TRBV7-9
CDR3 protein: CASSFRGTSTDTQYF
CDR3 DNA: TGTGCCAGCAGCTTCCGGGGAACTAGCACAGATACGCAGTATTTT

clone size: -
J gene: TRBJ1-1
CDR3 length: 13
D gene: -
V gene: TRBV6-5
CDR3 protein: CASSYGGRAEAFF
CDR3 DNA: TGTGCCAGCAGTTACGGCGGCAGGGCTGAAGCTTTCTTT

clone size: -
J gene: TRBJ2-1
CDR3 length: 15
D gene: -
V gene: TRBV9
CDR3 protein: CASSVATSSYNEQFF
CDR3 DNA: TGTGCCAGCAGCGTAGCAACGAGCTCCTACAATGAGCAGTTCTTC

clone size: -
J gene: TRBJ2-7
CDR3 length: 15
D gene: -
V gene: TRBV7-9
CDR3 protein: CASSEVQGRSYEQYF
CDR3 DNA: TGTGCCAGCAGCGAGGTACAGGGTCGGTCCTACGAGCAGTACTTC

clone size: -
J gene: TRBJ1-6
CDR3 length: 16
D gene: -
V gene: TRBV18
CDR3 protein: CASSPFLGAGDSPLHF
CDR3 DNA: TGTGCCAGCTCACCATTCTTAGGGGCAGGTGATTCACCCCTCCACTTT

clone size: few
J gene: TRBJ2-5
CDR3 length: 13
D gene: -
V gene: TRBV10-3
CDR3 protein: CAISKALQETQYF
CDR3 DNA: TGTGCCATCAGTAAAGCCCTCCAAGAGACCCAGTACTTC

clone size: -
J gene: TRBJ1-1
CDR3 length: 15
D gene: TRBD1
V gene: TRBV27
CDR3 protein: CASSLSTGGSTEAFF
CDR3 DNA: TGTGCCAGCAGTTTATCCACAGGGGGAAGTACTGAAGCTTTCTTT